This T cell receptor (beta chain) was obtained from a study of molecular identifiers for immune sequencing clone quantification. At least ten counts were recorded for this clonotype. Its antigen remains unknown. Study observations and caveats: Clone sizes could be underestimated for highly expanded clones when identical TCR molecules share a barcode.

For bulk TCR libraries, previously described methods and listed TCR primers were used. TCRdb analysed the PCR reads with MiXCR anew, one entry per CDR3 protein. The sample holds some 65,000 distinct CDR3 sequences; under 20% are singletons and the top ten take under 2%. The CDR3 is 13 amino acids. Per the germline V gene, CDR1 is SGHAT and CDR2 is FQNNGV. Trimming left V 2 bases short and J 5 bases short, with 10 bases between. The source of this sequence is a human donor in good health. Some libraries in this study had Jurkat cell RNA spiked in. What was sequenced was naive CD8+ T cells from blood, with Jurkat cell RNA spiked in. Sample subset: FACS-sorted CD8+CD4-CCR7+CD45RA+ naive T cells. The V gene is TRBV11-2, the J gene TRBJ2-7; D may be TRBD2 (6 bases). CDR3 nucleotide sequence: TGTGCCAGCAGCTTACGTTCGGGGGACGAGCAGTACTTC. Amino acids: CASSLRSGDEQYF.